The 15 T cell receptor beta chains below all came from one sample that was sequenced in a study of OX40 agonist ivuxolimab in advanced cancers. Profiling relied on immunoSEQ multiplex PCR, and the TCRdb table lists in-frame clones only, not all of them. The sample holds approximately 30,000 clones, around 75% seen once. Source: CD4+ or CD8+ T cells sorted from blood, taken in a trial of the OX40 agonist ivuxolimab. These receptors all stem from an adult with an advanced solid tumor such as melanoma, head and neck, liver or kidney cancer.

The chain is built from TRBV18 and TRBJ2-3; perhaps TRBD1 as D (5 bases). This CDR3 comprises 15 residues. V lost 5 bases, J lost 0 bases, and 12 bases lay in between. Germline assignment: CDR1 KGHSH and CDR2 LQKENI. CDR3 sequence reads: CASSSIGASTDTQYF. In DNA form, the CDR3 reads TGTGCCAGCTCATCCATAGGGGCTAGCACAGATACGCAGTATTTT.

The chain carries TRBV27 and TRBJ2-7, with a tentative D call TRBD2 (5 bases). The CDR3 sequence is 11 residues long. Deletions cut 8 bases from V and 6 bases from J, with 11 bases between. Germline lookup yields CDR1 MNHEY and CDR2 SMNVEV (reference sequence). CDR3 amino acids: CASGVSAEQYF. The CDR3 bases are TGTGCCAGCGGGGTTAGCGCCGAGCAGTACTTC.

The table lists this clone with a few counts. This chain connects TRBV7-8 to TRBJ2-5, with a weak D call TRBD1 (5 bases). Germline CDR1 reads SGHVS; CDR2 reads FQNEAQ. CDR3 length: 15 amino acids. The germline V and J ends were trimmed by 1 base and 5 bases, with 14 bases remaining between them. The CDR3 DNA sequence: TGTGCCAGCAGCTTAGAGGCAGGGTTGGTGGAGACCCAGTACTTC. Translating gives CASSLEAGLVETQYF. Combining the CDR3 with reference TRBV7-8 and TRBJ2-5 gives the whole variable domain GAGVSQSPRYKVAKRGQDVALRCDPISGHVSLFWYQQALGQGPEFLTYFQNEAQLDKSGLPSDRFFAERPEGSVSTLKIQRTQQEDSAVYLCASSLEAGLVETQYFGPGTRLLVL.

The chain combines TRBV28 with TRBJ2-7, with D unclear. Trimming removed 8 bases at V and 2 bases at J, with 10 bases between. This CDR3 region has 12 residues. From germline, CDR1 is MDHEN and CDR2 SYDVKM. In DNA, the CDR3 is TGTGCCAGCGGCCTGGACGCCTACGAGCAGTACTTC. This sequence encodes CASGLDAYEQYF.

The table lists this clone with a few counts. The CDR3 is CASSLARAAGRFSYEQYF. The CDR3 coding sequence is TGCGCCAGCAGCTTGGCCCGGGCGGCAGGTCGCTTTTCCTACGAGCAGTACTTC. This sequence joins TRBV5-1 and TRBJ2-7; D is undetermined. Trimming removed 0 bases at V and 1 base at J, with 20 bases between. There are 18 residues in the CDR3. Germline V CDR1 and CDR2: SGHRS, YFSETQ. The variable domain in full, completed from reference TRBV5-1 and TRBJ2-7, reads KAGVTQTPRYLIKTRGQQVTLSCSPISGHRSVSWYQQTPGQGLQFLFEYFSETQRNKGNFPGRFSGRQFSNSRSEMNVSTLELGDSALYLCASSLARAAGRFSYEQYFGPGTRLTVT.

The chain couples TRBV29-1 to TRBJ2-1; TRBD2 matches at 8 bases. V was pared by 7 bases and J by 3 bases, with 8 bases of the junction left unmatched. The CDR3 sequence is 14 residues long. Germline lookup yields CDR1 SQVTM and CDR2 ANQGSEA. The CDR3 loop is CSAWGGLDYNEQFF. The DNA for the CDR3 is TGCAGCGCCTGGGGGGGACTAGACTACAATGAGCAGTTCTTC.

This chain joins TRBV7-8 and TRBJ2-7; D gene uncertain. CDR3 length: 13 amino acids. The germline CDR1 and CDR2 sequences are SGHVS and FQNEAQ. Trimming pared 2 bases from V and 0 bases from J, leaving 5 bases between. CDR3 loop: CASSLLNSYEQYF. The CDR3, as DNA: TGTGCCAGCAGCTTACTAAACTCCTACGAGCAGTACTTC.

This clone was observed a single time. The chain combines TRBV15 with TRBJ2-1; D call uncertain. CDR3 length: 15 amino acids. The V end was cut by 5 bases, the J end by 1 base, with 12 bases between. In germline, CDR1 is LNHNV, CDR2 YYDKDF (reference sequence). The CDR3 loop reads CATSLVGMSYNEQFF. CDR3 coding DNA: TGTGCCACCAGCCTCGTAGGCATGTCCTACAATGAGCAGTTCTTC.

The chain employs TRBV5-4 and TRBJ1-2; no clear D gene. The V and J ends lost 2 bases and 8 bases respectively, with 19 bases between them. The germline gives CDR1 SGHNT, CDR2 YYREEE (reference sequence). This CDR3 spans 15 amino acids. The CDR3 sequence: CASSFTSLDPGGYTF. The CDR3 DNA reads TGTGCCAGCAGCTTTACCTCCCTGGATCCGGGGGGCTACACCTTC.

In regard to this clone: This same CDR3 is encoded by further DNA sequences in the sample. This rearrangement joins TRBV2 to TRBJ2-7; 7 bases agree with TRBD2. Germline trimming cut 2 bases from V and 6 bases from J; bases unmatched to any gene: 13. This CDR3 is 16 amino acids long. Germline CDR1 reads SNHLY; CDR2 reads FYNNEI. The DNA of the CDR3 is TGTGCCAGCAGTGAAACCGGACTAGACGGGCTTAGCGAGCAGTACTTC. The encoded protein is CASSETGLDGLSEQYF.

The CDR3 region is CASSVVGEGAQTEAFF. The CDR3 DNA is TGTGCCAGCAGCGTAGTGGGGGAGGGGGCGCAAACTGAAGCTTTCTTT. The chain uses TRBV9 and TRBJ1-1; TRBD1 aligns across 7 bases. Germline loops: CDR1 SGDLS, CDR2 YYNGEE. V lost 0 bases to trimming and J lost 5 bases; unmatched junction nucleotides: 10. CDR3 length: 16 residues. Filled out from reference TRBV9 and TRBJ1-1, the complete variable domain reads DSGVTQTPKHLITATGQRVTLRCSPRSGDLSVYWYQQSLDQGLQFLIQYYNGEERAKGNILERFSAQQFPDLHSELNLSSLELGDSALYFCASSVVGEGAQTEAFFGQGTRLTVV.

The chain carries TRBV19 and TRBJ2-7, with D unclear. The V gene lost 4 bases and the J gene lost 7 bases, with 14 bases spanning the gap. Looked up from germline, CDR1 is LNHDA and CDR2 is SQIVND (reference sequence). The CDR3 consists of 13 residues. The CDR3 here is CASSNGPSWEQYF. The CDR3 DNA reads TGTGCCAGTAGTAACGGACCCAGCTGGGAGCAGTACTTC. Full variable domain (missing parts from reference TRBV19 and TRBJ2-7): DGGITQSPKYLFRKEGQNVTLSCEQNLNHDAMYWYRQDPGQGLRLIYYSQIVNDFQKGDIAEGYSVSREKKESFPLTVTSAQKNPTAFYLCASSNGPSWEQYFGPGTRLTVT.

The chain is built from TRBV19 and TRBJ2-7; the D is unclear. The CDR3 runs 15 residues. Between the trimmed V and J ends, which lost 4 bases and 4 bases, there was a span of 17 bases. In germline, CDR1 is LNHDA, CDR2 SQIVND (reference sequence). The CDR3 nucleotides read TGTGCCAGTAGTAGCACACGGCACTGGATATACGAGCAGTACTTC. It yields the protein CASSSTRHWIYEQYF. Based on the CDR3 plus reference TRBV19 and TRBJ2-7, the full variable domain is DGGITQSPKYLFRKEGQNVTLSCEQNLNHDAMYWYRQDPGQGLRLIYYSQIVNDFQKGDIAEGYSVSREKKESFPLTVTSAQKNPTAFYLCASSSTRHWIYEQYFGPGTRLTVT.

CDR3 amino acids: CASSPRLAGATGELFF. CDR3 coding DNA: TGTGCCAGTAGTCCCAGACTAGCGGGAGCCACCGGGGAGCTGTTTTTT. V is TRBV19 and J is TRBJ2-2, with TRBD2 identical over 12 bases. The ends lost 5 bases at V and 4 bases at J; junction bases unmatched: 5. This CDR3 region has 16 residues. Germline CDR1 reads LNHDA; CDR2 reads SQIVND (reference sequence).

The chain combines TRBV6-1 with TRBJ1-6; D not certain. V lost 0 bases and J 8 bases, leaving 14 bases between the germline ends. CDR1 is MNHNS, CDR2 SASEGT, per germline. This CDR3 has 16 residues. CDR3 bases: TGTGCCAGCAGTGAAGCAGGGTCTCTGGTTTATTCACCCCTCCACTTT. This gives the protein CASSEAGSLVYSPLHF.